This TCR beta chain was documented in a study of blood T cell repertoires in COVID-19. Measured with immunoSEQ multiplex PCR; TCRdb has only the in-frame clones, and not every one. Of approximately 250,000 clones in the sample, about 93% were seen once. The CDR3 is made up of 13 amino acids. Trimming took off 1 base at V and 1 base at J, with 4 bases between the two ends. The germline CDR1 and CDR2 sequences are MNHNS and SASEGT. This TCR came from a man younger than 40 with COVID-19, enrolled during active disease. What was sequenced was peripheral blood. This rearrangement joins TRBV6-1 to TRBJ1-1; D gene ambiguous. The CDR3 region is CASSEVENTEAFF. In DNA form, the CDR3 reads TGTGCCAGCAGTGAAGTAGAGAACACTGAAGCTTTCTTT.